The source of this T cell receptor beta chain is a study of T cell changes during pregnancy in multiple sclerosis. The protocol was immunoSEQ multiplex PCR, while the TCRdb copy is restricted to in-frame clones and leaves out a portion. The sample has some 39,000 clones; nearly 90% are singletons. The V gene's germline CDR1 is ENHRY and CDR2 SYGVKD. This CDR3 is built from 16 residues. Trimming removed 0 bases from V and 0 bases from J, with 11 bases in between. This clonotype was sampled from a female donor with multiple sclerosis, enrolled in a pregnancy study. The genes are TRBV10-3 and TRBJ1-1; D is unclear. The sample consisted of CD8+ T cells from peripheral blood mononuclear cells, taken in the first trimester of pregnancy. The chain's CDR3 is CAISESEGRLNTEAFF. CDR3 nucleotide sequence: TGTGCCATCAGTGAGTCGGAGGGCAGGCTGAACACTGAAGCTTTCTTT.